The T cell receptor (beta chain) described here comes from a study of shared clonotypes between healthy human individuals. On the study more broadly: Each donor's CD4 naive and CD4 memory cells filled three plates apiece, CD8 naive two, and CD8 memory one.

General study results and limits: A handful of donors had 5% to 6.5% of their naive CD4 clonotypes in common. Naive subsets usually exceeded memory subsets in estimated richness. Sampling included only blood; tissue repertoires likely differ.

Naive CD8 cells, CD45RO-negative and positively selected for CCR7, excluded terminally differentiated effector memory CD45RA+ cells. Profiled with immunoSEQ multiplex PCR; TCRdb holds only in-frame clones, not every one. The table records around 2,000,000 clones, just over 90% of them present only once. About this clone: Its antigen is undetermined.

The V segment lost 5 bases and the J segment 0 bases; nucleotides outside the gene matches: 9. The CDR3 sequence is 16 residues long. CDR1 is SEHNR and CDR2 is FQNEAQ in the germline V gene (reference sequence). V and J are TRBV7-9 and TRBJ1-2; 7 bases align to TRBD1. The receptor was derived from a young man in good health. Some clones in this sample may be carry-over from other donors' samples. Sequenced sample: naive CD8+ T cells from PBMCs. Here the CDR3 DNA reads TGTGCCAGCAGCGGAGTCAACAGGGGCTCTAACTATGGCTACACCTTC. It yields the protein CASSGVNRGSNYGYTF.